This T cell receptor beta chain was identified in a study of blood T cell repertoires in COVID-19. Sequencing was performed with immunoSEQ multiplex PCR; in TCRdb, only in-frame clones are kept and a portion is missing. Altogether tens of thousands of clones are present, 90% being singletons, with the ten largest covering around 1.5%. The CDR3 extends over 15 amino acids. Losses at the gene ends were 4 bases for V and 4 bases for J; bases not matched to a gene: 9. CDR1 is MGHRA and CDR2 is YSYEKL in the germline V gene. J is TRBJ2-7 and V is TRBV4-1, with 8 bases matching TRBD2. Sequencing used peripheral blood. This sequence was found in a man between 60 and 75 years old with active COVID-19. The CDR3 protein is CASSLSPGGLYEQYF. The CDR3 DNA reads as TGCGCCAGCAGCCTCTCACCGGGGGGGCTTTACGAGCAGTACTTC.